This T cell receptor beta chain is drawn from a study of cytomegalovirus exposure and HLA in healthy donors. Regarding the study as a whole: Specificity for CMV antigens was confirmed in vitro for a few of the CMV-associated chains.

With 2 bases removed from V and 5 bases from J, the gap between germline ends came to 9 bases. In germline, CDR1 is SNHLY, CDR2 FYNNEI. The length of the CDR3 is 13 residues. Only in-frame clones appear in the TCRdb table, and some are missing; sequencing was by immunoSEQ multiplex PCR. Here the sample spans some 150,000 clones, nearly 90% being singletons. Of note for this clone: As yet, its antigen is unknown. Other DNA sequences in the sample encode the same CDR3.

The donors were members of the validation cohort comprising about 130 subjects, separate from the approximately 630-subject first cohort. The sample comprised PBMCs. The sequence came from a young woman in good health and CMV-seropositive. The chain employs TRBV2 and TRBJ2-5; possible D gene TRBD1, 6 bases. CDR3 nucleotide sequence: TGTGCCAGCAGTGAACGTGGGGGCGAGACCCAGTACTTC. Translating it yields CASSERGGETQYF.